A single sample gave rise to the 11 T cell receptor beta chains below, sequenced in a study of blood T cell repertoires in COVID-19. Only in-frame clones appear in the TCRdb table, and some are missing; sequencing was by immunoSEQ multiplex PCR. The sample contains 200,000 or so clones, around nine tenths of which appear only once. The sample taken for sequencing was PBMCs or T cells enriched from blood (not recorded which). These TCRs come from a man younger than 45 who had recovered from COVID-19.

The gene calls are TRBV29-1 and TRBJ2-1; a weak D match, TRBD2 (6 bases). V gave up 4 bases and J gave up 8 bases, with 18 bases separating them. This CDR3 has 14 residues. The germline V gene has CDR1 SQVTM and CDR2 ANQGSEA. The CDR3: CSVVWREPLHEQFF. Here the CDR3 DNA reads TGCAGCGTTGTTTGGCGGGAACCTCTCCATGAGCAGTTCTTC.

The CDR3 is CASRDRLGNTIYF. The CDR3 DNA follows: TGTGCCAGCAGGGACAGGCTTGGAAACACCATATATTTT. The chain couples TRBV27 to TRBJ1-3; TRBD1 matches 7 bases. The V segment lost 6 bases and the J segment 3 bases; nucleotides outside the gene matches: 2. Germline values: CDR1 MNHEY, CDR2 SMNVEV (reference sequence). The length of the CDR3 is 13 residues.

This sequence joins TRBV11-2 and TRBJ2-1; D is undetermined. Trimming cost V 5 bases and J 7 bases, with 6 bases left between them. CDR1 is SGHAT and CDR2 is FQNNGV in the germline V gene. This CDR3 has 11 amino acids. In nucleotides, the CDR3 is TGTGCCAGCAGCGCGCAAAATGAGCAGTTCTTC. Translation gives CASSAQNEQFF. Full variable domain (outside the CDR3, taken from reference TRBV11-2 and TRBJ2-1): EAGVAQSPRYKIIEKRQSVAFWCNPISGHATLYWYQQILGQGPKLLIQFQNNGVVDDSQLPKDRFSAERLKGVDSTLKIQPAKLEDSAVYLCASSAQNEQFFGPGTRLTVL.

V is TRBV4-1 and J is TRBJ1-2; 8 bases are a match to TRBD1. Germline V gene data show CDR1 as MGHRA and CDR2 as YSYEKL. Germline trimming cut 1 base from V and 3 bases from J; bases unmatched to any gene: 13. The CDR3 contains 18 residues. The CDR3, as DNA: TGCGCCAGCAGCCAAGTTGTCCCCCGACAGGGGACATACTATGGCTACACCTTC. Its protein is CASSQVVPRQGTYYGYTF.

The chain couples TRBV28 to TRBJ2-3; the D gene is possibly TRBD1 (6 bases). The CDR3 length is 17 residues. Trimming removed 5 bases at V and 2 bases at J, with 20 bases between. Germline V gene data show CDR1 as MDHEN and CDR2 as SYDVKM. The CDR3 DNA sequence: TGTGCCAGCAGTACAGGGACGGACGTGAAGGCCACAGATACGCAGTATTTT. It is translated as CASSTGTDVKATDTQYF.

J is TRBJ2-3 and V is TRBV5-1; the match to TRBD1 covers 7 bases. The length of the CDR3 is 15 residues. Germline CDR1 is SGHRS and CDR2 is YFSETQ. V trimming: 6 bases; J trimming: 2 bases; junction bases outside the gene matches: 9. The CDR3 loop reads CASTPLTGITDTQYF. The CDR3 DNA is TGCGCCAGCACACCTTTGACAGGGATCACAGATACGCAGTATTTT.

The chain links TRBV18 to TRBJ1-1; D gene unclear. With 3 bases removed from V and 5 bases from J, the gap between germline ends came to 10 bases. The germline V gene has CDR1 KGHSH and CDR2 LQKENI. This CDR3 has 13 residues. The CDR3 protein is CASSPSGGTEAFF. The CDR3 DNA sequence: TGTGCCAGCTCACCTTCCGGAGGGACTGAAGCTTTCTTT.

CDR3 nucleotides: TGTGCCAGCAGAGCGGGACTAAGCACCGGGGAGCTGTTTTTT. The encoded protein is CASRAGLSTGELFF. The chain uses TRBV6-5 and TRBJ2-2; 7 positions agree with TRBD2. The germline gives CDR1 MNHEY, CDR2 SVGAGI. V was pared by 6 bases and J by 4 bases, with 5 bases of the junction left unmatched. This CDR3 region has 14 residues.

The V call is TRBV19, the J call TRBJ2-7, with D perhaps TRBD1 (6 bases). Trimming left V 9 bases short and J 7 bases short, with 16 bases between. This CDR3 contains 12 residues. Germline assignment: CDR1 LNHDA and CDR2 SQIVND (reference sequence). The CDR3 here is CASRDPGTEQYF. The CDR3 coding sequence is TGTGCCAGCCGCGACCCCGGGACAGAGCAGTACTTC.

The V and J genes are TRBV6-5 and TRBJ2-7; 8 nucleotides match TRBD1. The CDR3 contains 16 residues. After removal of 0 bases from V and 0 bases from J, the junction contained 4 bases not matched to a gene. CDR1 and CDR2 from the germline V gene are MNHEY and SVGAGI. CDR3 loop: CASSYSTGAPSYEQYF. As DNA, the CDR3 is TGTGCCAGCAGTTACTCGACAGGGGCCCCCTCCTACGAGCAGTACTTC.

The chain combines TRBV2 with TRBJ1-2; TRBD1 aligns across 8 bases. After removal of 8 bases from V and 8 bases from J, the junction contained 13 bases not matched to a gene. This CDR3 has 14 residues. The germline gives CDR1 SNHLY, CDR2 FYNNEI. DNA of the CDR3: TGTGCCAGCGTTGGGGCAGGGGGCTTATACGGCTACACCTTC. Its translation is CASVGAGGLYGYTF.